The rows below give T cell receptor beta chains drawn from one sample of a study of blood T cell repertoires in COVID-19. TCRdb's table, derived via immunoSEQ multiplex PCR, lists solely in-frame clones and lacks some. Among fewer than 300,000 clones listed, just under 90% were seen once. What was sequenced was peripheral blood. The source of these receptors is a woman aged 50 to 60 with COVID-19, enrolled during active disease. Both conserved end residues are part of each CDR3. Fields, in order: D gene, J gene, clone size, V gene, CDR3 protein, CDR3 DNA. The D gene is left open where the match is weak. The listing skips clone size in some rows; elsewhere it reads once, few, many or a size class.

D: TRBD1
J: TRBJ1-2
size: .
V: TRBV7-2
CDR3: CASSPTGNYGYTF
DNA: TGTGCCAGCAGCCCGACAGGGAACTATGGCTACACCTTC

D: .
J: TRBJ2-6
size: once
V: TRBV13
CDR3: CASSLFGGAGANVLTF
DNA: TGTGCCAGCAGCTTATTTGGGGGCGCTGGGGCCAACGTCCTGACTTTC

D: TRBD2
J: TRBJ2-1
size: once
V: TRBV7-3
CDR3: CASSLGSGGHNEQFF
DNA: TGTGCCAGCAGCTTAGGGTCGGGAGGCCACAATGAGCAGTTCTTC

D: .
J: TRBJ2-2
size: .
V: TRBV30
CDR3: CAWSVPGHTGELFF
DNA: TGTGCCTGGAGTGTGCCCGGTCACACCGGGGAGCTGTTTTTT

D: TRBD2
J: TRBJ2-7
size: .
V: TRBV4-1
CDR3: CASSQEARGDTYEQYF
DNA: TGCGCCAGCAGCCAAGAGGCTCGGGGGGATACCTACGAGCAGTACTTC

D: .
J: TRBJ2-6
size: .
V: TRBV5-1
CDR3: CASSFNGANVLTF
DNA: TGCGCCAGCAGCTTTAATGGGGCCAACGTCCTGACTTTC

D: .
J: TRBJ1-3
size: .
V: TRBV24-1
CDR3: CATSDPPGMGNTIYF
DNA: TGTGCCACCAGTGACCCCCCAGGGATGGGAAACACCATATATTTT

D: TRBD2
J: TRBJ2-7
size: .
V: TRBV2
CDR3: CASRPSGHSYEQYF
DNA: TGTGCCAGCAGACCTAGCGGGCACTCCTACGAGCAGTACTTC

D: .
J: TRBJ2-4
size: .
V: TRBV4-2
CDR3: CASSQEGTLQAKNIQYF
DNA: TGTGCCAGCAGCCAAGAAGGGACTCTACAAGCCAAAAACATTCAGTACTTC

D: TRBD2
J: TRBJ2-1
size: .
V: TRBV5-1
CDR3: CASSYQAGDNEQFF
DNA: TGCGCCAGCAGCTATCAGGCGGGAGACAATGAGCAGTTCTTC

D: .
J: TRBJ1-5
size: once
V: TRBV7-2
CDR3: CASSPRPGQPQHF
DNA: TGTGCCAGCAGCCCCCGACCGGGTCAGCCCCAGCATTTT

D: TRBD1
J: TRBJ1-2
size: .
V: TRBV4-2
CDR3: CASSPRTGSPNYGYTF
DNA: TGTGCCAGCAGCCCCCGGACAGGATCACCTAACTATGGCTACACCTTC